This T cell receptor beta chain was sequenced in a study of cytomegalovirus exposure and HLA in healthy donors. Findings and limits, study-wide: According to the study, about 180 TCR beta chains were cytomegalovirus-associated.

CDR3 length: 18 amino acids. Per the germline V gene, CDR1 is SGHKS and CDR2 is YYEKEE (reference sequence). The junction had 13 bases not matched to a gene; V was cut back by 3 bases and J by 1 base. Of note for this clone: Its antigen is unknown.

The PCR made use of 60 Vbeta and 13 Jbeta primers. Libraries were prepared by immunoSEQ multiplex PCR; TCRdb keeps only in-frame clonotypes and omits some of them. The sample includes about 190,000 clones, around 83% of them seen just once. This clonotype originated in a woman younger than 35 in good health and CMV-seronegative. Sequencing was done on a sample of PBMCs. The chain recombines TRBV5-5 with TRBJ2-1; the match to TRBD1 covers 7 bases. In DNA form, the CDR3 reads TGTGCCAGCAGCTCCAGGAGCACAGGGGTAGGGTCCTACAATGAGCAGTTCTTC. It translates to CASSSRSTGVGSYNEQFF.